This entry lists 10 T cell receptor beta chains sequenced from one sample in a study of shared T cell receptors in the human thymus. Clones were read by immunoSEQ multiplex PCR, and TCRdb kept only the in-frame ones, dropping some. Of approximately 580,000 clones listed, about 80% are singletons. The same specimen was also included in a second study, on human thymus T cells.

The sample comprised thymocytes. Receptors were obtained from a boy younger than two with a congenital heart defect.

The chain carries TRBV7-9 and TRBJ2-7, with 10 bases fitting TRBD1. CDR1 is SEHNR and CDR2 is FQNEAQ in the germline V gene (reference sequence). Unmatched junction bases numbered 10, after V lost 5 bases and J lost 3 bases. This CDR3 region has 16 residues. For the CDR3, the DNA is TGTGCCAGCAGCCAAGCGGGACAGGGGTCCGTCTACGAGCAGTACTTC. Its translation: CASSQAGQGSVYEQYF.

The rearrangement links TRBV6-6 to TRBJ1-5, with D uncertain. V was cut by 5 bases and J by 4 bases, with 12 bases left in between. The CDR3 is 14 amino acids. Germline CDR1 is MNHNY and CDR2 is SVGAGI (reference sequence). This chain's CDR3 is CASSARVMNQPQHF. For the CDR3, the DNA is TGTGCCAGCAGTGCCCGGGTCATGAATCAGCCCCAGCATTTT.

This sequence joins TRBV28 and TRBJ2-7, with TRBD1 matching over 7 bases. J gave up 3 bases and V 5 bases, and 16 bases lay outside the gene matches. The germline gives CDR1 MDHEN, CDR2 SYDVKM. This CDR3 contains 17 residues. The CDR3 coding sequence is TGTGCCAGCAGTCCCCCGGGACAGCCCATGGGCAGCTACGAGCAGTACTTC. It codes for CASSPPGQPMGSYEQYF.

The V gene is TRBV2, the J gene TRBJ1-4; tentatively, D is TRBD1 (5 bases). The CDR3 is made up of 14 amino acids. Germline assignment: CDR1 SNHLY and CDR2 FYNNEI. V lost 4 bases, J lost 4 bases, and 10 bases lay in between. The CDR3 DNA reads TGTGCCAGCAGTGTCGCAGGGTATAATGAAAAACTGTTTTTT. It is translated as CASSVAGYNEKLFF.

The rearrangement joins TRBV6-1 to TRBJ2-5, with D possibly being TRBD1 (6 bases). Looked up from germline, CDR1 is MNHNS and CDR2 is SASEGT. CDR3 length: 15 amino acids. Between the trimmed V and J ends, which lost 8 bases and 2 bases, there was a span of 18 bases. CDR3 protein: CASGNREGVQETQYF. The CDR3 bases are TGTGCCAGCGGGAACAGGGAAGGAGTTCAAGAGACCCAGTACTTC.

The rearrangement links TRBV5-1 to TRBJ2-3; 13 bases fit TRBD2. After removal of 7 bases from V and 6 bases from J, the junction contained 11 bases not matched to a gene. The CDR3 is 16 amino acids. The germline V gene has CDR1 SGHRS and CDR2 YFSETQ. The CDR3 nucleotides are TGCGCCAGCGGATCACGGACTAGCGGGAGAGGGGATACGCAGTATTTT. It specifies CASGSRTSGRGDTQYF.

V gene TRBV5-1 combines with J gene TRBJ1-2; D perhaps matches TRBD1 (5 bases). This CDR3 region has 14 residues. Germline V gene data show CDR1 as SGHRS and CDR2 as YFSETQ. Between the trimmed V and J ends, which lost 4 bases and 8 bases, there was a span of 18 bases. CDR3 sequence (DNA): TGCGCCAGCAGCCTACCGCTGGGGGGTGGAGGCTACACCTTC. This translates into CASSLPLGGGGYTF.

The chain is built from TRBV4-3 and TRBJ2-5, with TRBD1 matching 8 bases. The V and J ends lost 0 bases and 2 bases, in that order; junction bases with no gene match: 5. The V gene's germline CDR1 is LGHNA and CDR2 YSLEER. The CDR3 covers 16 residues. CDR3 bases: TGCGCCAGCAGCCAAGATGGCAGGGGGCGGCAAGAGACCCAGTACTTC. Translated, it gives CASSQDGRGRQETQYF.

The gene calls are TRBV27 and TRBJ2-5; a possible D gene is TRBD1 (5 bases). The germline gives CDR1 MNHEY, CDR2 SMNVEV (reference sequence). V was clipped by 3 bases and J by 2 bases, with 19 bases between them. This CDR3 is built from 17 residues. In nucleotides, the CDR3 is TGTGCCAGCAGTTTGAAGAAACGAGGACAAGTTCAAGAGACCCAGTACTTC. It translates to CASSLKKRGQVQETQYF.

This rearrangement joins TRBV11-2 to TRBJ2-7; D is uncertain. This CDR3 is 13 amino acids long. Between the trimmed V and J ends, which lost 1 base and 3 bases, there was a span of 7 bases. Germline V lookup: CDR1 SGHAT, CDR2 FQNNGV. The CDR3 reads CASSLVVYYEQYF. The DNA of the CDR3 is TGTGCCAGCAGCTTAGTAGTATACTACGAGCAGTACTTC.